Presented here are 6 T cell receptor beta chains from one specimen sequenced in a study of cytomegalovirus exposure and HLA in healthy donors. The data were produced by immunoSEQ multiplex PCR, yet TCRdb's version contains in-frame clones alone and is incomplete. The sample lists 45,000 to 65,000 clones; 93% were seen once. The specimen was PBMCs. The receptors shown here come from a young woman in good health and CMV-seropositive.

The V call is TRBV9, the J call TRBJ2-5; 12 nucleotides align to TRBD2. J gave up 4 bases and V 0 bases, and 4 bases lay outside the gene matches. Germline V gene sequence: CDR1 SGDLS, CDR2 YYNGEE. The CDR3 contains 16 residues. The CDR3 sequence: CASSVDASGGGETQYF. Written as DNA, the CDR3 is TGTGCCAGCAGCGTAGATGCTAGCGGGGGGGGAGAGACCCAGTACTTC.

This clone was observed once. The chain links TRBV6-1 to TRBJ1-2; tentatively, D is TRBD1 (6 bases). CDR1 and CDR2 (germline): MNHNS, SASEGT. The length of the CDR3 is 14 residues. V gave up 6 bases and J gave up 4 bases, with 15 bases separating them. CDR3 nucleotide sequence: TGTGCCAGCAGGGGAAACAGGGCGGGCTATGGCTACACCTTC. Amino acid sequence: CASRGNRAGYGYTF.

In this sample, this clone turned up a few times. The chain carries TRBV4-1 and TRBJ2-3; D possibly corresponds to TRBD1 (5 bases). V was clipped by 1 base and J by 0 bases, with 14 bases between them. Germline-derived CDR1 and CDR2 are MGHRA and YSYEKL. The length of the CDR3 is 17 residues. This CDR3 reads CASSQVPTPGSTDTQYF. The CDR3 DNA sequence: TGCGCCAGCAGCCAAGTTCCCACCCCAGGGAGCACAGATACGCAGTATTTT.

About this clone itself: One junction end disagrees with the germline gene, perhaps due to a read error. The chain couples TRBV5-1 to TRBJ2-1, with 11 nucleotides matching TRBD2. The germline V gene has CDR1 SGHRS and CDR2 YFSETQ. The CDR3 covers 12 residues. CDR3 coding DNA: TGCGCCAGCAGCAAAGGGACTAGCGGCACGCTCTTC. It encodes CASSKGTSGTLF.

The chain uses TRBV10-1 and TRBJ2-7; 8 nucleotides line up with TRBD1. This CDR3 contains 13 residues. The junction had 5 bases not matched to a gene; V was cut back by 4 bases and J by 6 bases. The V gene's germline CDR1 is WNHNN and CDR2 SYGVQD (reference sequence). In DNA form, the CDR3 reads TGCGCCAGCAGTGCCGGCAGGGGGCTCGAGCAGTACTTC. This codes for CASSAGRGLEQYF.

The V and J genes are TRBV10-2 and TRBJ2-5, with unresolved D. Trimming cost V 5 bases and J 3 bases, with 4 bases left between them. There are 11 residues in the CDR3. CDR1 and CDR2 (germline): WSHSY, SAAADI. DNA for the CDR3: TGCGCCAGCAGTTTAGAAGAGACCCAGTACTTC. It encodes CASSLEETQYF.